This T cell receptor (beta chain) emerged from a study of shared clonotypes between healthy human individuals (dated by TCRdb to the early 2020s). Background for the entire study: The cohort comprised a couple of women and three men aged 18 to 49 years. For each donor, CD4 naive and CD4 memory were each run on three plates, CD8 naive on two plates, and CD8 memory on one plate. To estimate repertoire size and how much clonotype sharing occurs between individuals, the study deeply sequenced the blood TCR repertoires of 4 to 6 healthy adults. Libraries were prepared and TCR repertoires were sequenced by different laboratories using diverse techniques, in order to increase sequencing depth and limit assay-specific biases. Leukapheresis yielded between about 0.9 and 9 billion PBMCs per donor. Broader findings and caveats from the paper: Higher generation probabilities were observed for clonotypes shared by all four sorted-subset donors than for non-shared clonotypes. About 5% of naive CD4, 3% to 4% of naive CD8, roughly 2.4% of memory CD4, and more than 0.35% of memory CD8 clonotypes were shared across several donors. Because the study included only a small number of donors, the genetic and exposure-history diversity represented was limited. Pairwise subsampling led to the expectation that sequencing depth would affect the degree of clonotype sharing among donors. Sampling was restricted to blood, and TCR repertoires in tissues likely differ from the TCR repertoires found in blood. Rarefaction of sorted-subset datasets indicated incomplete sequencing despite the large sequencing depth. Estimated clonotype richness was generally larger for naive than for memory subsets.

V lost 6 bases and J lost 0 bases, and the count of bases not matched to a germline gene is 6. There are 15 amino acids in the CDR3, from cysteine to phenylalanine inclusive. CDR3 DNA is the only sequence kept; it has 45 bases, read in frame from the first base. In the germline V gene (reference sequence), CDR1 corresponds to MNHNY and CDR2 to SVGAGI. As concerns this clone: Its binding antigen is unknown. No base qualities exist here, and no much larger clone lies one base off it.

TCR CDR3 regions were amplified from genomic DNA by multiplex PCR using the deep immunoSEQ assay. Extracted genomic DNA from each cell subset was distributed evenly across all wells of several immunoSEQ 96-well plates, and each plate was treated as a replicate. For sorted subsets, roughly 190 ng of genomic DNA, equivalent to roughly 33,000 T cell genomes, went into each replicate PCR. Purified libraries were measured with a Qubit 3.0 fluorometer, size-checked on a Bioanalyzer 2100, and measured again with the KAPA Library Quantification kit. Every immunoSEQ 96-well plate was sequenced on a separate single-read 150-cycle Illumina NextSeq 550 flow cell. Per the original workflow: Because the immunoSEQ output held only junctional sequences and lacked quality scores, the filtering could not match the filtering applied to full-length reads. To assign V/J genes and CDR3, sequences were annotated using PyIR, a Python wrapper for IgBLAST v1.9, with IMGT germline references. Any read was removed if the V/J assignment was weak (E-value above 1e-6), the CDR3 was missing, or the read contained stop codons, out-of-frame junctions, or ambiguous translated residues. V3J clonotypes were defined as sequences sharing the same inferred V gene, J gene, and CDR3 amino acid sequence. The percentage overlap between two repertoires was calculated by dividing the number of shared unique clonotypes by the size of the smaller repertoire. Richness of each repertoire was evaluated using RTK rarefaction, the Chao1 estimator, and Recon v2.1 estimates of unobserved clonotypes. OLGA was used to compute generation probabilities for all TCRbeta clonotypes that the gDNA method yielded from a handful of donors. TCRdb obtained this table from immuneACCESS and retained in-frame rearrangements with V and J assigned. These tables miss some clones; where compared with another copy, unresolved V genes account for less than half of the shortfall, and the remainder is unexplained. From that table come the V and J calls and clone size; the DNA was used to work out D and trimming. The sample data list under 2,500,000 clones, and more than 90% of these were observed just once. The ten largest clones capture roughly 0.13% of the sample.

The donors were healthy, HIV-negative adults with no recently reported acute infections or vaccinations. Only Caucasian adults living in Nashville, Tennessee, USA were represented among the donors. CD4+ T cells were enriched by magnetic negative selection; naive cells were then positively selected on CD45RA, and the negative fraction formed the memory subset. Blood was collected by leukapheresis, and PBMCs were isolated by Ficoll-Histopaque density gradient centrifugation and then cryopreserved in liquid nitrogen vapor phase. Purity and quantity of every magnetically sorted T cell population were checked by analytical flow cytometry. Genomic DNA was isolated from each sorted fraction and quantified by UV absorbance on a Nanodrop 2000c.

Sequencing was carried out using naive CD4+ T cells sorted from blood. The sample's cell subset or site, from its label and the paper: CD45RA+ positively selected. The rearranged chain carries TRBV6-6 and TRBJ2-3; 7 central nucleotides agree with TRBD2. The receptor was derived from a man aged 18-30 years in good health. Read as DNA, the sequence is TGTGCCAGCAGCGCCCGGGAGGTTAGCACAGATACGCAGTATTTT. Translated, this gives CASSAREVSTDTQYF.